These T cell receptor beta chains were read from a single sample in a study of T cell responses to AZD1222 COVID-19 vaccine. The table came from immunoSEQ multiplex PCR; TCRdb's copy has only in-frame clones and leaves some out. Here the sample spans over 90,000 clones, roughly 83% being singletons. The material was peripheral blood, obtained on day 0 of AZD1222 vaccination. The receptors come from an adult in good health. Each CDR3 is given with its conserved first and last residue. Fields, in order: clone size, V gene, D gene, J gene, CDR3 DNA, CDR3 protein. The D gene is left open where the match is weak. Only part of the rows carry a size: once, few, many, or a class if the clone is expanded.

NA,TRBV4-3,TRBD1,TRBJ1-1,TGCGCCAGCAGCCAACTCACCGGGACAGGGCCTGAAGCTTTCTTT,CASSQLTGTGPEAFF
NA,TRBV3-1/TRBV3-2,NA,TRBJ2-5,TGTGCCAGCAGCCTGTATGGAGGGGATAGGGAGACCCAGTACTTC,CASSLYGGDRETQYF
NA,TRBV18,TRBD1,TRBJ1-4,TGTGCCAGCTCATACAGGGGGCCCCGTGAAAAACTGTTTTTT,CASSYRGPREKLFF
NA,TRBV24-1,NA,TRBJ1-2,TGTGCCACCAGTGAACCTCCCCACTATGGCTACACCTTC,CATSEPPHYGYTF
NA,TRBV11-3,NA,TRBJ2-7,TGTGCCAGCAGCCTTATGATAGGGAGTGTCCACGAGCAGTACTTC,CASSLMIGSVHEQYF
NA,TRBV5-8,NA,TRBJ2-7,TGTGCCAGCAGCAGAGACAGGACCTACGAGCAGTACTTC,CASSRDRTYEQYF
NA,TRBV4-3,TRBD1,TRBJ1-4,TGCGCCAGCAGCCAAGGACAGGGTTTAACTAATGAAAAACTGTTTTTT,CASSQGQGLTNEKLFF
once,TRBV7-8,TRBD1,TRBJ1-3,TGTGCCAGCGGACAGGGTGTTGGAAACACCATATATTTT,CASGQGVGNTIYF
NA,TRBV5-4,TRBD1,TRBJ1-2,TGTGCCAGCAGCTTGGGGGGGCGACAGGGAATCCTCTATGGCTACACCTTC,CASSLGGRQGILYGYTF
medium-sized,TRBV11-2,TRBD1,TRBJ1-2,TGTGCCAGCAGCTCACTACAGGGGGACTATGGCTACACCTTC,CASSSLQGDYGYTF
many,TRBV5-4,NA,TRBJ1-2,TGTGCCAGCAGCGCTGGGCGATCGACAGGAAGCTACACCTTC,CASSAGRSTGSYTF
NA,TRBV11-3,NA,TRBJ2-2,TGTGCCAGCAGCTCAGGGGCAGGGAACACCGGGGAGCTGTTTTTT,CASSSGAGNTGELFF
NA,TRBV11-2,NA,TRBJ1-1,TGTGCCAGCAGCAAAAAACAGGAGCTGCAAACTGAAGCTTTCTTT,CASSKKQELQTEAFF
NA,TRBV19,NA,TRBJ1-5,TGTGCCAGTAGTCGAGTCCCTTCAGGGAATAGCAATCAGCCCCAGCATTTT,CASSRVPSGNSNQPQHF
NA,TRBV10-3,TRBD2,TRBJ2-2,TGTGCCACCGGACTAGCGGGGAGCACCGGGGAGCTGTTTTTT,CATGLAGSTGELFF
NA,TRBV28,NA,TRBJ1-1,TGTGCCAGCTGGTGGGGGGCTGAGGGCACTGAAGCTTTCTTT,CASWWGAEGTEAFF
NA,TRBV7-8,TRBD1,TRBJ2-5,TGTGCCAGCAGCAACAACAGGGGGCTGAGGGAGACCCAGTACTTC,CASSNNRGLRETQYF
few,TRBV10-3,NA,TRBJ2-1,TGTGCCATCAGCGCCGTCTCTGACCAGTACTACAATGAGCAGTTCTTC,CAISAVSDQYYNEQFF
NA,TRBV18,NA,TRBJ2-7,TGTGCCAGCTCACCGGCGGTAAGGCCCAACGAGCAGTACTTC,CASSPAVRPNEQYF
NA,TRBV3-1/TRBV3-2,NA,TRBJ1-1,TGTGCCAGCAGCCCTCGGGGCAGTTTAACCAACACTGAAGCTTTCTTT,CASSPRGSLTNTEAFF
NA,TRBV5-1,NA,TRBJ2-2,TGCGCCAGCAGCGGCAGTAGCGGGAACACCGGGGAGCTGTTTTTT,CASSGSSGNTGELFF
NA,TRBV11-3,NA,TRBJ2-2,TGTGCCAGCACCGACAGGTCTCTTGCCGGGGAGCTGTTTTTT,CASTDRSLAGELFF
NA,TRBV28,NA,TRBJ2-2,TGTGCCAGCAGTTTCAGGGGTTGGACCGGGGAGCTGTTTTTT,CASSFRGWTGELFF
NA,TRBV7-2,NA,TRBJ2-3,TGTGCCAGCAGCTTAATGGAGGGGCGTACAGATACGCAGTATTTT,CASSLMEGRTDTQYF
NA,TRBV27,NA,TRBJ1-3,TGTGCCAGCAGTTTTCGTGGGCCCTTTTCTGGAAACACCATATATTTT,CASSFRGPFSGNTIYF
NA,TRBV6-5,TRBD1,TRBJ2-2,TGTGCCAGCGACAGGGGGAACACCGGGGAGCTGTTTTTT,CASDRGNTGELFF
NA,TRBV6-1,NA,TRBJ1-2,TGTGCCAGCAGTGAACAGGCGCGAGGCTACACCTTC,CASSEQARGYTF
NA,TRBV7-2,NA,TRBJ1-1,TGTGCCAGCAGCTTACTTCAGGCCATTGAAGCTTTCTTT,CASSLLQAIEAFF
few,TRBV6-5,TRBD1,TRBJ2-5,TGTGCCAGCAGTTACTCGGACAGGGGGCTTGAGACCCAGTACTTC,CASSYSDRGLETQYF
NA,TRBV18,NA,TRBJ2-5,TGTGCCAGCTCACCACTAGGCGAGACCCAGTACTTC,CASSPLGETQYF
NA,TRBV5-4,TRBD1,TRBJ1-1,TGTGCCAGCAGCGCCGCCGGGACAGGGGCAGGGGTACGGAACACTGAAGCTTTCTTT,CASSAAGTGAGVRNTEAFF
NA,TRBV7-2,NA,TRBJ1-2,TGTGCCAGCAGCTTAGAAGGGGGCTATGGCTACACCTTC,CASSLEGGYGYTF
NA,TRBV10-3,TRBD1,TRBJ2-2,TGTGCCATCAGGGGGGACAGGCACACCGGGGAGCTGTTTTTT,CAIRGDRHTGELFF
NA,TRBV11-2,TRBD2,TRBJ2-1,TGTGCCAGCAGCTTGACTAGCGGGGGGCGTAATGAGCAGTTCTTC,CASSLTSGGRNEQFF
NA,TRBV14,NA,TRBJ1-1,TGTGCCAGCAGCCAGTCTACAGGGTGGCCTTTCTTT,CASSQSTGWPFF
NA,TRBV5-4,NA,TRBJ1-6,TGTGCCAGCAGCTTGGAGCCGGGACCGTCACCCCTCCACTTT,CASSLEPGPSPLHF
few,TRBV6-5,NA,TRBJ2-2,TGTGCCAGCAGTTCCCTGGGGGGCGAGACCGGGGAGCTGTTTTTT,CASSSLGGETGELFF
NA,TRBV20-1,NA,TRBJ2-2,TGCAGTGCTAGTCCCAGTCTGGACACCGGGGAGCTGTTTTTT,CSASPSLDTGELFF
NA,TRBV28,NA,TRBJ1-5,TGTGCCAGCAGTTTATGGGGGGCTTTCAATCAGCCCCAGCATTTT,CASSLWGAFNQPQHF
NA,TRBV28,NA,TRBJ2-3,TGTGCCAGCAGTTTGGCACCGGGACAAACTGCAGATACGCAGTATTTT,CASSLAPGQTADTQYF
NA,TRBV2,NA,TRBJ2-1,TGTGCCAGCAGTGATACGGGGGCTACCTACAATGAGCAGTTCTTC,CASSDTGATYNEQFF
few,TRBV30,NA,TRBJ1-2,TGTGCCTGGAGTGTAGGCAACGAAAACTATGGCTACACCTTC,CAWSVGNENYGYTF
NA,TRBV5-5,NA,TRBJ1-5,TGTGCCAGTGGCGTCGATCGGGTAGGACGTCAGCCCCAGCATTTT,CASGVDRVGRQPQHF
NA,TRBV25-1,TRBD1,TRBJ1-2,TGTGCCAGCAGTGACCCTAGACAGGGTGGTGGCTACACCTTC,CASSDPRQGGGYTF
once,TRBV5-5,TRBD1,TRBJ1-1,TGTGCCAGCAGCCCAGGACAGGTAGACACTGAAGCTTTCTTT,CASSPGQVDTEAFF
NA,TRBV10-3,TRBD1,TRBJ1-1,TGTGCCATCAGAACCGGGACAGCAAACACTGAAGCTTTCTTT,CAIRTGTANTEAFF
NA,TRBV14,NA,TRBJ1-6,TGTGCCAGCAGCCAAGACAGCGCCAATTCACCCCTCCACTTT,CASSQDSANSPLHF
NA,TRBV7-9,TRBD1,TRBJ2-7,TGTGCCAGCAGCTTAGTCTCGGGACAGGGTTCCCACGAGCAGTACTTC,CASSLVSGQGSHEQYF
NA,TRBV30,NA,TRBJ2-1,TGTGCCTGGAGTTTGGACAATGAGCAGTTCTTC,CAWSLDNEQFF
NA,TRBV13,NA,TRBJ1-5,TGTGCCAGCAGCTTAGGCCGACGGGGCAATCAGCCCCAGCATTTT,CASSLGRRGNQPQHF
few,TRBV7-6,NA,TRBJ1-6,TGTGCCAGCAGCCCCGGGGGGGACTATAATTCACCCCTCCACTTT,CASSPGGDYNSPLHF
once,TRBV10-3,NA,TRBJ2-5,TGTGCCATCAGTGAAACTATCGAAGAGACCCAGTACTTC,CAISETIEETQYF
NA,TRBV6-2/TRBV6-3,TRBD2,TRBJ2-7,TGTGCCAGCAGTTCCTCCGGGACTAGCGGTTCCTACGAGCAGTACTTC,CASSSSGTSGSYEQYF
NA,TRBV5-4,TRBD2,TRBJ2-1,TGTGCCAGCAGCTTGGAACTAGCGGGGGGGCATGAGCAGTTCTTC,CASSLELAGGHEQFF
NA,TRBV6-5,NA,TRBJ2-2,TGTGCCAGCAGGGTAGACAGCGCGAACACCGGGGAGCTGTTTTTT,CASRVDSANTGELFF
NA,TRBV19,NA,TRBJ2-1,TGTGCCAGTAGTATCCCGACAGTATACAATGAGCAGTTCTTC,CASSIPTVYNEQFF
NA,TRBV3-1/TRBV3-2,NA,TRBJ1-1,TGTGCCAGCAGCCAAGGAAAGCGGGCTGAAGCTTTCTTT,CASSQGKRAEAFF
many,TRBV7-2,NA,TRBJ2-7,TGTGCCAGCAGCCTTGGGGACACCTCCTACGAGCAGTACTTC,CASSLGDTSYEQYF